This is a list of T cell receptor beta chains from one sample in a study of radiotherapy plus CTLA-4 blockade in lung cancer. Some clones are missing from TCRdb's copy, which holds only in-frame ones; the method was immunoSEQ multiplex PCR. This sample has under 55,000 clones, with 80% to 85% found just once. The sequencing used peripheral blood, collected from a patient treated with radiotherapy plus ipilimumab. Receptors were obtained from a human donor with non-small cell lung cancer who had stable disease on radiotherapy plus ipilimumab. The CDR3 runs from the conserved cysteine through the conserved F or W. Each record gives: V gene, D gene, J gene, clone size, CDR3 protein, CDR3 DNA. The D gene is left open where the match is weak. The size entry is marked missing in some rows and otherwise reads once, few, many or a size class.

v_gene: TRBV7-9; d_gene: -; j_gene: TRBJ2-3; abundance: -; CDR3aa: CASSLGQGTDTQYF; CDR3nt: TGTGCCAGCAGCTTAGGGCAGGGCACAGATACGCAGTATTTT
v_gene: TRBV5-4; d_gene: TRBD2; j_gene: TRBJ2-1; abundance: -; CDR3aa: CASSLGGAWDEQFF; CDR3nt: TGTGCCAGCAGCCTCGGGGGGGCTTGGGATGAGCAGTTCTTC
v_gene: TRBV7-2; d_gene: TRBD1; j_gene: TRBJ1-2; abundance: -; CDR3aa: CASSSTGAGGYTF; CDR3nt: TGTGCCAGCAGCTCAACAGGGGCGGGAGGCTACACCTTC
v_gene: TRBV10-3; d_gene: -; j_gene: TRBJ2-2; abundance: -; CDR3aa: CAISESKGVGTGELFF; CDR3nt: TGTGCCATCAGTGAGTCGAAGGGAGTCGGGACCGGGGAGCTGTTTTTT
v_gene: TRBV15; d_gene: TRBD1; j_gene: TRBJ1-1; abundance: -; CDR3aa: CATSRDRGPGTEAFF; CDR3nt: TGTGCCACCAGCAGGGACAGGGGGCCAGGCACTGAAGCTTTCTTT
v_gene: TRBV27; d_gene: TRBD2; j_gene: TRBJ2-5; abundance: -; CDR3aa: CASSLAGGQETQYF; CDR3nt: TGTGCCAGCAGTTTAGCGGGGGGCCAAGAGACCCAGTACTTC
v_gene: TRBV6-1; d_gene: -; j_gene: TRBJ2-7; abundance: -; CDR3aa: CASTRTGTIDEQYF; CDR3nt: TGTGCCAGCACCAGAACCGGGACAATTGACGAGCAGTACTTC
v_gene: TRBV7-3; d_gene: TRBD2; j_gene: TRBJ2-3; abundance: once; CDR3aa: CASSLGTSKDTQYF; CDR3nt: TGTGCCAGCAGCTTAGGGACTAGCAAGGATACGCAGTATTTT
v_gene: TRBV15; d_gene: TRBD2; j_gene: TRBJ2-1; abundance: -; CDR3aa: CATSRGGTSGSTEQFF; CDR3nt: TGTGCCACCAGCAGAGGAGGGACTAGCGGGAGCACTGAGCAGTTCTTC
v_gene: TRBV7-9; d_gene: -; j_gene: TRBJ1-4; abundance: -; CDR3aa: CASSLGPVRSEKLFF; CDR3nt: TGTGCCAGCAGCTTAGGTCCGGTTAGGAGTGAAAAACTGTTTTTT
v_gene: TRBV5-6; d_gene: -; j_gene: TRBJ1-1; abundance: -; CDR3aa: CASSLPGFQNTEAFF; CDR3nt: TGTGCCAGCAGCTTACCAGGGTTCCAGAACACTGAAGCTTTCTTT
v_gene: TRBV29-1; d_gene: -; j_gene: TRBJ1-1; abundance: -; CDR3aa: CSVDSGDGAFF; CDR3nt: TGCAGCGTTGACTCAGGGGATGGGGCTTTCTTT
v_gene: TRBV4-1; d_gene: TRBD1; j_gene: TRBJ2-7; abundance: -; CDR3aa: CASSHPMGQGAKGEQYF; CDR3nt: TGCGCCAGCAGCCACCCCATGGGACAGGGGGCGAAAGGGGAGCAGTACTTC
v_gene: TRBV28; d_gene: -; j_gene: TRBJ1-3; abundance: few; CDR3aa: CVIWGQNTIYF; CDR3nt: TGTGTGATTTGGGGGCAGAACACCATATATTTT
v_gene: TRBV28; d_gene: TRBD1; j_gene: TRBJ1-1; abundance: -; CDR3aa: CASSRQGSTEAFF; CDR3nt: TGTGCCAGCAGCCGACAGGGGTCCACTGAAGCTTTCTTT
v_gene: TRBV7-2; d_gene: -; j_gene: TRBJ1-4; abundance: once; CDR3aa: CASSLGFSEGIGEKLFF; CDR3nt: TGTGCCAGCAGCCTCGGGTTTTCGGAGGGAATTGGTGAAAAACTGTTTTTT
v_gene: TRBV25-1; d_gene: -; j_gene: TRBJ1-1; abundance: -; CDR3aa: CASSELRGGPTEAFF; CDR3nt: TGTGCCAGCAGTGAACTTAGGGGGGGGCCCACTGAAGCTTTCTTT
v_gene: TRBV30; d_gene: TRBD1; j_gene: TRBJ1-4; abundance: -; CDR3aa: CAWSGVQGGEKLFF; CDR3nt: TGTGCCTGGAGTGGCGTACAGGGGGGCGAAAAACTGTTTTTT
v_gene: TRBV27; d_gene: -; j_gene: TRBJ2-7; abundance: few; CDR3aa: CASSFRMTPSYEQYF; CDR3nt: TGTGCCAGCAGTTTCCGTATGACTCCTTCCTACGAGCAGTACTTC
v_gene: TRBV5-4; d_gene: -; j_gene: TRBJ2-1; abundance: once; CDR3aa: CASSLDSYNEQFF; CDR3nt: TGTGCCAGCAGCTTGGACAGCTACAATGAGCAGTTCTTC
v_gene: TRBV10-2; d_gene: TRBD2; j_gene: TRBJ2-7; abundance: -; CDR3aa: CASSSGRSGYEQYF; CDR3nt: TGCGCCAGTTCTAGCGGGAGGTCGGGCTACGAGCAGTACTTC
v_gene: TRBV29-1; d_gene: TRBD1; j_gene: TRBJ2-7; abundance: -; CDR3aa: CSGTGGGYEQYF; CDR3nt: TGCAGCGGCACAGGGGGCGGGTACGAGCAGTACTTC